The rows below give T cell receptor beta chains drawn from one sample of a study of radiotherapy plus CTLA-4 blockade in lung cancer. Assay used: immunoSEQ multiplex PCR; TCRdb lists only in-frame clones, some missing. Of 95,000 to 150,000 clones in the sample, 75% to 90% are singletons; the top ten hold just under 7%. Here the sequenced sample was peripheral blood, taken from a patient treated with radiotherapy plus ipilimumab. The receptors come from a human donor with non-small cell lung cancer that progressed on radiotherapy plus ipilimumab. Each CDR3 is given with its conserved first and last residue. D genes are given only for firm matches. The size field is filled for only some rows; it gives once, few, many or a size class.

CATSRGPGLSGGELFF TGTGCCACCAGCAGGGGGCCGGGACTCTCAGGCGGGGAGCTGTTTTTT TRBJ2-2 NA NA TRBV15
CASSESQGGAWETQYF TGTGCCAGCAGTGAATCTCAGGGGGGGGCATGGGAGACCCAGTACTTC TRBJ2-5 NA NA TRBV2
CASSLGTATSGNTIYF TGCGCCAGCAGCTTGGGGACGGCGACCTCTGGAAACACCATATATTTT TRBJ1-3 NA NA TRBV5-1
CASSSLGDREDGYTF TGTGCCAGCAGTTCCTTAGGGGACAGGGAGGATGGCTACACCTTC TRBJ1-2 TRBD1 NA TRBV27
CASSQGGSQYF TGCGCCAGCAGCCAAGGGGGGTCCCAGTACTTC TRBJ2-5 NA NA TRBV4-1
CASSLGPASPQHF TGCGCCAGCAGCTTGGGCCCTGCATCCCCCCAGCATTTT TRBJ1-5 NA NA TRBV5-1
CASSLVPGQGYAEAFF TGTGCCAGCAGCTTAGTCCCGGGACAGGGATATGCTGAAGCTTTCTTT TRBJ1-1 TRBD1 NA TRBV11-3
CASSDGVGNTIYF TGTGCCAGCAGTGACGGGGTGGGAAACACCATATATTTT TRBJ1-3 NA NA TRBV6-1
CASSARDNQPQHF TGTGCCAGCAGCGCCCGGGACAATCAGCCCCAGCATTTT TRBJ1-5 NA NA TRBV9
CASSLVGDENEQFF TGCGCCAGCAGCTTGGTCGGGGACGAAAATGAGCAGTTCTTC TRBJ2-1 NA NA TRBV5-1
CASSSTWTNPRGEQFF TGTGCCAGCAGTTCCACGTGGACCAACCCCCGGGGTGAGCAGTTCTTC TRBJ2-1 NA NA TRBV6-5
CASSGPASLTQYF TGTGCCAGCAGTGGCCCAGCTTCGCTGACCCAGTACTTC TRBJ2-5 NA NA TRBV5-8
CASGLEAYGYTF TGTGCTAGTGGTTTGGAGGCCTATGGCTACACCTTC TRBJ1-2 NA once TRBV12-5
CASSSAGGTTDEQYF TGTGCCAGCAGCTCAGCCGGGGGGACGACGGACGAGCAGTACTTC TRBJ2-7 TRBD2 NA TRBV7-6
CASSVAAMTEAFF TGTGCCAGCAGCGTAGCCGCTATGACTGAAGCTTTCTTT TRBJ1-1 NA NA TRBV9
CASSGLGRSGNTIYF TGTGCCAGCAGCGGACTAGGTCGTAGTGGAAACACCATATATTTT TRBJ1-3 NA NA TRBV16
CSVGQPANYGYTF TGCAGCGTTGGACAGCCTGCTAACTATGGCTACACCTTC TRBJ1-2 NA few TRBV29-1
CASSLGRTGFNQPQHF TGTGCCAGCAGCTTGGGACGTACAGGGTTCAATCAGCCCCAGCATTTT TRBJ1-5 NA NA TRBV5-6
CASSWDRTSYEQYF TGTGCCAGCAGTTGGGACCGAACATCCTACGAGCAGTACTTC TRBJ2-7 NA few TRBV6-6
CASSRLTGYGYTF TGTGCCAGCAGCCGGTTGACTGGCTATGGCTACACCTTC TRBJ1-2 NA NA TRBV5-5
CAWSELVNTGELFF TGTGCCTGGAGTGAACTAGTGAACACCGGGGAGCTGTTTTTT TRBJ2-2 NA NA TRBV30
CASSELSGRTNQPQHF TGTGCCAGCAGTGAACTATCGGGCAGGACCAATCAGCCCCAGCATTTT TRBJ1-5 NA NA TRBV6-1
CAISTGTGNYGYTF TGTGCCATCAGTACCGGGACAGGCAACTATGGCTACACCTTC TRBJ1-2 TRBD1 NA TRBV10-3
CASSSGLNTEAFF TGTGCCAGCAGCTCTGGCCTGAACACTGAAGCTTTCTTT TRBJ1-1 NA NA TRBV7-9
CASSPGQRYEQYF TGTGCCAGCAGCCCGGGACAGAGATACGAGCAGTACTTC TRBJ2-7 TRBD1 NA TRBV5-4
CASSLDLAGGASYNEQFF TGCGCCAGCAGCTTGGACCTAGCGGGAGGGGCCTCCTACAATGAGCAGTTCTTC TRBJ2-1 TRBD2 NA TRBV5-1
CASSESLGREETQYF TGTGCCAGCAGCGAGAGTTTAGGGAGGGAAGAGACCCAGTACTTC TRBJ2-5 TRBD2 NA TRBV9
CATGSPGDQPQHF TGTGCCACCGGCTCCCCAGGCGATCAGCCCCAGCATTTT TRBJ1-5 NA NA TRBV2
CASSSRARGLVGQPQHF TGTGCTAGCAGCTCCCGCGCGAGAGGGTTGGTGGGTCAGCCCCAGCATTTT TRBJ1-5 NA NA TRBV7-7
CASSLLADTKGNEQFF TGTGCCAGCAGCTTACTAGCGGATACCAAAGGGAATGAGCAGTTCTTC TRBJ2-1 TRBD2 NA TRBV7-8
CASSLPRGGVGELFF TGTGCCAGCAGCCTCCCCCGGGGGGGAGTCGGGGAGCTGTTTTTT TRBJ2-2 TRBD2 NA TRBV5-4
CASSVRADMSEQFF TGTGCCAGCAGCGTGAGGGCCGACATGAGTGAGCAGTTCTTC TRBJ2-1 NA NA TRBV6-4
CSAPYFNEQFF TGCAGTGCTCCCTACTTCAATGAGCAGTTCTTC TRBJ2-1 NA NA TRBV20-1
CASSLAWGTEQYF TGTGCCAGCAGCTTAGCTTGGGGGACGGAGCAGTACTTC TRBJ2-7 NA NA TRBV7-9
CARSASPAGELFF TGTGCCAGGTCCGCGTCACCCGCCGGGGAGCTGTTTTTT TRBJ2-2 NA NA TRBV2
CASSQNRAINYGYTF TGTGCCAGCTCCCAAAACAGGGCCATAAACTATGGCTACACCTTC TRBJ1-2 NA NA TRBV18
CASSQREGPNEQFF TGTGCCAGCAGTCAGCGGGAGGGCCCAAATGAGCAGTTCTTC TRBJ2-1 TRBD2 NA TRBV6-1
CASSTLRQETQYF TGTGCCAGCAGCACACTACGCCAAGAGACCCAGTACTTC TRBJ2-5 NA NA TRBV11-3
CASSSSGTSADEQYF TGTGCCAGCAGCTCATCCGGGACTAGCGCAGACGAGCAGTACTTC TRBJ2-7 TRBD2 NA TRBV7-9
CASSSRGGGETQYF TGCGCCAGCAGCTCCCGGGGGGGTGGAGAGACCCAGTACTTC TRBJ2-5 TRBD2 NA TRBV5-1
CASSIGTGELFF TGTGCCAGTAGTATCGGCACCGGGGAGCTGTTTTTT TRBJ2-2 NA NA TRBV19
CALRTRADGYTF TGTGCCCTTAGGACCAGGGCTGACGGCTACACCTTC TRBJ1-2 NA NA TRBV7-2
CASSIGLAEGSTLTDTQYF TGTGCCAGCAGCATAGGACTAGCGGAAGGCTCCACCTTGACAGATACGCAGTATTTT TRBJ2-3 TRBD2 NA TRBV5-4
CASSLVSAGPLETQYF TGTGCCAGCAGTTTAGTTAGCGCCGGACCGTTGGAGACCCAGTACTTC TRBJ2-5 NA once TRBV28
CASSQDRRTGQFF TGTGCCAGCAGCCAAGATCGTCGGACAGGGCAGTTCTTC TRBJ2-1 TRBD1 NA TRBV14
CASSQDPGFTGELFF TGCGCCAGCAGCCAAGATCCAGGGTTCACCGGGGAGCTGTTTTTT TRBJ2-2 NA NA TRBV4-1
CASSLDRGRIYEQYF TGTGCCAGCAGCTTAGACAGGGGGCGCATCTACGAGCAGTACTTC TRBJ2-7 TRBD1 NA TRBV7-9
CASSELQGALLHTEAFF TGTGCCAGCAGTGAATTGCAGGGGGCCCTTCTGCACACTGAAGCTTTCTTT TRBJ1-1 TRBD1 NA TRBV6-1
CASRGGHYGYTF TGTGCCAGCAGGGGGGGCCACTATGGCTACACCTTC TRBJ1-2 NA once TRBV7-9
CASRGTSGSYNEQFF TGTGCCAGCAGGGGGACTAGCGGGAGCTACAATGAGCAGTTCTTC TRBJ2-1 TRBD2 NA TRBV2
CSGRLAGGWGETQYF TGCAGCGGACGACTAGCGGGAGGATGGGGGGAGACCCAGTACTTC TRBJ2-5 TRBD2 NA TRBV29-1
CAFTGGFTEAFF TGTGCCTTCACAGGGGGTTTTACTGAAGCTTTCTTT TRBJ1-1 TRBD1 NA TRBV30
CASSLRAGQGGHEQYF TGCGCCAGCAGCTTGAGGGCGGGACAGGGGGGACACGAGCAGTACTTC TRBJ2-7 TRBD1 NA TRBV5-1
CASSFAGTNEKLFF TGTGCCAGCAGTTTCGCCGGAACTAATGAAAAACTGTTTTTT TRBJ1-4 NA NA TRBV6-6
CASSGGSGTGSHGEKLFF TGTGCCAGCAGCGGGGGATCCGGGACAGGGTCCCACGGAGAAAAACTGTTTTTT TRBJ1-4 TRBD1 once TRBV5-5
CASSQMALYSPEQYF TGTGCCAGCAGCCAAATGGCCCTTTACTCCCCCGAGCAGTACTTC TRBJ2-7 NA NA TRBV7-9
CASSPRTSGNNEQFF TGCGCCAGCAGCCCTCGGACTAGCGGAAACAATGAGCAGTTCTTC TRBJ2-1 TRBD2 once TRBV5-1
CASSSLGAGVGETQYF TGTGCCAGCTCCTCACTTGGGGCGGGAGTCGGAGAGACCCAGTACTTC TRBJ2-5 TRBD2 NA TRBV18
CASSMDRGAEAFF TGCGCCAGTAGCATGGACAGGGGCGCTGAAGCTTTCTTT TRBJ1-1 TRBD1 once TRBV4-1